Below are 32 T cell receptor beta chains sequenced from a single sample in a study of CD8+ T cells in alopecia areata. Regarding treatment: oral pan-JAK inhibitor, 5-10 mg twice daily. cDNA serving as the sequencing template came from extracted, reverse transcribed RNA. Generated by immunoSEQ multiplex PCR, the TCRdb table keeps only in-frame clones and is missing some. The sample lists some 180,000 clones, approximately 50% occurring once. The sequences come from CD8+ T cells sorted from blood, collected at week 52, from a patient treated with tofacitinib. Receptors originate from a human donor with alopecia areata.

A few counts support this clone. This same CDR3 is encoded by further DNA sequences in the sample. The chain carries TRBV29-1 and TRBJ2-1; 7 bases are a match to TRBD2. The V segment lost 0 bases and the J segment 0 bases; nucleotides outside the gene matches: 5. The CDR3 runs 16 residues. Per the germline V gene, CDR1 is SQVTM and CDR2 is ANQGSEA. This CDR3 reads CSVEEGRGSSYNEQFF. The CDR3 DNA sequence: TGCAGCGTTGAAGAAGGGCGGGGGAGCTCCTACAATGAGCAGTTCTTC.

The CDR3 bases are TGTGCCAGCAGCCCTGGGGGACAGGGAAACACTGAAGCTTTCTTT. It is translated as CASSPGGQGNTEAFF. The rearrangement links TRBV7-6 to TRBJ1-1, with 9 bases matching TRBD1. J was trimmed by 2 bases and V by 5 bases; bases with no gene match: 6. CDR1 is SGHVS and CDR2 is FNYEAQ in the germline V gene. The CDR3 contains 15 residues.

This clone has only a few counts. The genes are TRBV7-8 and TRBJ1-6, with 7 bases fitting TRBD1. CDR1 is SGHVS, CDR2 FQNEAQ, per germline. The CDR3 spans 14 residues. V lost 4 bases and J lost 8; bases outside the gene matches: 5. The CDR3 DNA reads as TGTGCCAGCAGCTCGACAGGGTTTGATTCACCCCTCCACTTT. Its protein product is CASSSTGFDSPLHF.

The J gene is TRBJ1-3, the V gene TRBV11-2, with 8 bases aligning to TRBD1. This CDR3 contains 16 residues. From germline, CDR1 is SGHAT and CDR2 FQNNGV. Trimming removed 5 bases from V and 1 base from J; junction bases left unmatched: 7. The CDR3 sequence: CASSSGQGASGNTIYF. In DNA form, the CDR3 reads TGTGCCAGCAGCAGTGGGCAGGGGGCATCTGGAAACACCATATATTTT.

The chain recombines TRBV7-2 with TRBJ1-6; no clear D. Germline CDR1 SGHTA, CDR2 FQGNSA. The CDR3 contains 12 residues. V lost 5 bases to trimming and J lost 6 bases, with 5 bases between them. The CDR3 protein is CASSQTNSPLHF. Written as DNA, the CDR3 is TGTGCCAGCAGCCAAACTAATTCACCCCTCCACTTT. The full variable domain, rest sourced from reference TRBV7-2 and TRBJ1-6, is GAGVSQSPSNKVTEKGKDVELRCDPISGHTALYWYRQSLGQGLEFLIYFQGNSAPDKSGLPSDRFSAERTGGSVSTLTIQRTQQEDSAVYLCASSQTNSPLHFGNGTRLTVT.

This chain links TRBV4-3 with TRBJ2-7, with 12 bases identical to TRBD1. The trim removed 2 bases at V and 7 bases at J, leaving 6 bases unmatched. The CDR3 runs to 15 residues. In germline, CDR1 is LGHNA, CDR2 YSLEER. CDR3 in amino acids: CASSQPGQGAGEQYF. The CDR3 nucleotides read TGCGCCAGCAGCCAACCGGGACAGGGGGCGGGTGAGCAGTACTTC.

This chain links TRBV27 with TRBJ2-5; 10 nucleotides align to TRBD2. Germline values: CDR1 MNHEY, CDR2 SMNVEV (reference sequence). Trimming removed 5 bases from V and 5 bases from J; junction bases left unmatched: 5. The CDR3 has 14 amino acids. The CDR3 region is CASSRTSGVETQYF. In nucleotides, the CDR3 is TGTGCCAGCAGTCGAACTAGCGGGGTTGAGACCCAGTACTTC.

CDR3 in amino acids: CASRSRDRETNEQFF. In nucleotides, the CDR3 is TGCGCCAGCCGTTCAAGGGACAGGGAGACGAATGAGCAGTTCTTC. V is TRBV5-1 and J is TRBJ2-1, with 9 bases matching TRBD1. This CDR3 spans 15 amino acids. The germline V gene encodes CDR1 SGHRS and CDR2 YFSETQ. Unmatched junction bases numbered 12, after V lost 7 bases and J lost 7 bases.

This sequence joins TRBV6-4 and TRBJ1-1; D not certain. The CDR3 consists of 13 residues. Trimming left V 3 bases short and J 3 bases short, with 8 bases between. The germline gives CDR1 MRHNA, CDR2 SNTAGT. The CDR3 spells CASSEQPHTEAFF. The CDR3 coding sequence is TGTGCCAGCAGTGAACAGCCCCACACTGAAGCTTTCTTT.

This clone showed up just once. The sample contains more than one DNA sequence encoding this CDR3. The V gene is TRBV5-6, the J gene TRBJ2-6, with 7 bases aligning to TRBD1. This CDR3 has 15 amino acids. The V gene end was trimmed by 4 bases and the J gene end by 2 bases; junction bases not matched to a gene: 3. CDR1 and CDR2 (germline): SGHDT, YYEEEE. CDR3 in amino acids: CASSPTGAGANVLTF. The CDR3 region has the DNA TGTGCCAGCAGCCCCACAGGGGCTGGGGCCAACGTCCTGACTTTC.

This clone was seen only once. The V call is TRBV7-9, the J call TRBJ2-7; TRBD1 or TRBD2 may be the D gene (5 bases each). The germline V gene encodes CDR1 SEHNR and CDR2 FQNEAQ (reference sequence). This CDR3 has 14 amino acids. Deletions cut 5 bases from V and 2 bases from J, with 13 bases between. The CDR3 loop is CASSLGTETYEQYF. CDR3 in DNA: TGTGCCAGCAGCCTCGGGACGGAGACCTACGAGCAGTACTTC. The full variable domain, its missing parts supplied by reference TRBV7-9 and TRBJ2-7, is DTGVSQNPRHKITKRGQNVTFRCDPISEHNRLYWYRQTLGQGPEFLTYFQNEAQLEKSRLLSDRFSAERPKGSFSTLEIQRTEQGDSAMYLCASSLGTETYEQYFGPGTRLTVT.

The genes are TRBV7-9 and TRBJ1-1, with D maybe TRBD1 (6 bases). The V and J ends lost 6 bases and 12 bases respectively, with 20 bases between them. This CDR3 has 13 residues. Germline V lookup: CDR1 SEHNR, CDR2 FQNEAQ (reference sequence). The CDR3 bases are TGTGCCAGCAGGGGGGGACATCAGTCCGGGTCTTTCTTT. Translating gives CASRGGHQSGSFF.

This chain uses TRBV9 with TRBJ2-3; 7 nucleotides align to TRBD1. The CDR3 covers 14 residues. V shed 7 bases, J shed 0 bases, and the junction held 5 bases outside the gene matches. Germline assignment: CDR1 SGDLS and CDR2 YYNGEE. The CDR3 DNA reads as TGTGCCAGCCAGGGGGAGCCTAGCACAGATACGCAGTATTTT. It yields the protein CASQGEPSTDTQYF.

The V call is TRBV27, the J call TRBJ1-5; a possible D gene is TRBD1 (5 bases). Germline assignment: CDR1 MNHEY and CDR2 SMNVEV (reference sequence). Trimming removed 7 bases from V and 4 bases from J, with 17 bases in between. The CDR3 runs to 15 residues. The CDR3 coding sequence is TGTGCCAGCACCAAGGGACCTCTTGGGAATCAGCCCCAGCATTTT. Amino acids: CASTKGPLGNQPQHF.

The gene calls are TRBV5-5 and TRBJ2-3; TRBD2 might be the D (6 bases). V shed 2 bases and J shed 1 base, with 11 bases lying between them. Germline lookup yields CDR1 SGHKS and CDR2 YYEKEE (reference sequence). CDR3 length: 15 residues. The DNA of the CDR3 is TGTGCCAGCAGCTTATACGGGGGTGGCACAGATACGCAGTATTTT. It encodes CASSLYGGGTDTQYF.

The chain uses TRBV27 and TRBJ1-1, with unresolved D. The CDR3 has 12 amino acids. The V gene lost 1 base and the J gene lost 10 bases, with 10 bases spanning the gap. Germline lookup yields CDR1 MNHEY and CDR2 SMNVEV (reference sequence). The CDR3: CASSLWGSGAFF. CDR3 DNA: TGTGCCAGCAGTTTATGGGGTTCCGGAGCTTTCTTT.

This clone was seen a few times. The genes are TRBV29-1 and TRBJ1-1; maybe TRBD1 (6 bases). V lost 4 bases and J lost 5, with 11 bases in between. Germline V gives CDR1 SQVTM, CDR2 ANQGSEA. The CDR3 is made up of 12 amino acids. As DNA, the CDR3 is TGCAGCGTTGTGGGGGCGCGAACTGAAGCTTTCTTT. It codes for CSVVGARTEAFF.

This sequence joins TRBV6-5 and TRBJ2-1; the D gene is possibly TRBD2 (6 bases). This CDR3 is built from 14 residues. Germline CDR1 is MNHEY and CDR2 is SVGAGI. Trimming removed 2 bases from V and 7 bases from J, with 12 bases in between. As DNA, the CDR3 is TGTGCCAGCAGTTACCGGGAGACGGGGAATGAGCAGTTCTTC. It yields the protein CASSYRETGNEQFF.

V gene TRBV30 combines with J gene TRBJ2-6; no reliable D call. Trimming shortened V by 5 bases and J by 1 base, and 0 bases separated the two germline ends. The CDR3 totals 11 residues. Germline V gives CDR1 GTSNPN, CDR2 SVGIG (reference sequence). CDR3 residues: CAWSGANVLTF. The CDR3 DNA is TGTGCCTGGTCTGGGGCCAACGTCCTGACTTTC. The variable domain in full, completed from reference TRBV30 and TRBJ2-6, reads SQTIHQWPATLVQPVGSPLSLECTVEGTSNPNLYWYRQAAGRGLQLLFYSVGIGQISSEVPQNLSASRPQDRQFILSSKKLLLSDSGFYLCAWSGANVLTFGAGSRLTVL.

This clone was observed a few times. Other DNA variants within this sample encode the same CDR3. Written as DNA, the CDR3 is TGCAGCGTTGTAGGATACGAGCAGTACTTC. Protein product: CSVVGYEQYF. The chain has TRBV29-1 and TRBJ2-7, with unresolved D. Per the germline V gene, CDR1 is SQVTM and CDR2 is ANQGSEA. CDR3 size: 10 residues. Deletions cut 4 bases from V and 4 bases from J, with 5 bases between.

The rearrangement joins TRBV13 to TRBJ2-7; 8 nucleotides agree with TRBD2. The CDR3 length is 16 residues. Germline V lookup: CDR1 PRHDT, CDR2 FYEKMQ (reference sequence). Trimming removed 4 bases from V and 2 bases from J; junction bases left unmatched: 10. The DNA for the CDR3 is TGTGCCAGCAGCTCACGGGGGGGGCCCAACCCCTACGAGCAGTACTTC. It translates to CASSSRGGPNPYEQYF.

This chain joins TRBV9 and TRBJ2-3; D unresolved. Germline CDR1 and CDR2: SGDLS and YYNGEE. The V gene lost 0 bases and the J gene lost 3 bases, with 8 bases spanning the gap. CDR3 length: 14 amino acids. CDR3 residues: CASSVGSWTDTQYF. The CDR3 DNA reads TGTGCCAGCAGCGTAGGGTCTTGGACAGATACGCAGTATTTT.

This clone was recorded a few times. The DNA of the CDR3 is TGTGCCAGCTCGCCGGGACAGGGGGGCTTGGGCTACACCTTC. It yields the protein CASSPGQGGLGYTF. The V gene is TRBV7-3, the J gene TRBJ1-2, with TRBD1 matching over 11 bases. The V segment lost 8 bases and the J segment 8 bases; nucleotides outside the gene matches: 10. CDR1 and CDR2 from the germline V gene are SGHTA and FQGTGA. This CDR3 is 14 amino acids long. Full variable domain (outside the CDR3, taken from reference TRBV7-3 and TRBJ1-2): GAGVSQTPSNKVTEKGKYVELRCDPISGHTALYWYRQSLGQGPEFLIYFQGTGAADDSGLPNDRFFAVRPEGSVSTLKIQRTERGDSAVYLCASSPGQGGLGYTFGSGTRLTVV.

V is TRBV5-6 and J is TRBJ2-7; D may be TRBD1 (8 bases). V was clipped by 4 bases and J by 6 bases, with 17 bases between them. CDR3 length: 14 amino acids. Germline values: CDR1 SGHDT, CDR2 YYEEEE. CDR3 in amino acids: CASSGDRGGGEQYF. The CDR3 DNA reads as TGTGCCAGCAGCGGTGACAGGGGCGGGGGCGAGCAGTACTTC.

V usage is TRBV14 and J usage is TRBJ2-5; 7 positions agree with TRBD1. V was pared by 4 bases and J by 5 bases, with 10 bases of the junction left unmatched. The CDR3 covers 15 residues. Germline lookup yields CDR1 SGHDN and CDR2 FVKESK. CDR3 bases: TGTGCCAGCAGCCTCCACACGACAGGGTGGGAGACCCAGTACTTC. It encodes CASSLHTTGWETQYF.

CDR3 nucleotides: TGTGCCAGCAGCCCGGGACTAGCGGGGGGGCCGATGGATGAGCAGTTCTTC. Amino acid sequence: CASSPGLAGGPMDEQFF. This rearrangement joins TRBV11-3 to TRBJ2-1; 16 bases map to TRBD2. After removal of 5 bases from V and 8 bases from J, the junction contained 9 bases not matched to a gene. The CDR3 extends over 17 amino acids. Germline V CDR1 and CDR2: SGHNT, YENEEA.

This clone was counted between two and nine times. The chain combines TRBV29-1 with TRBJ2-1; TRBD1 matches 9 bases. With 0 bases clipped from V and 0 bases from J, the junction kept 6 bases outside the gene matches. CDR3 length: 17 residues. From germline, CDR1 is SQVTM and CDR2 ANQGSEA. Written as DNA, the CDR3 is TGCAGCGTTGAAGATCCAGGGACAGGGCCCTCCTACAATGAGCAGTTCTTC. It yields the protein CSVEDPGTGPSYNEQFF.

In this sample, this clone turned up once. V usage is TRBV30 and J usage is TRBJ1-2, with D hard to call. The CDR3 consists of 12 residues. Germline CDR1 is GTSNPN and CDR2 is SVGIG (reference sequence). V was clipped by 3 bases and J by 3 bases, with 8 bases between them. CDR3 nucleotide sequence: TGTGCCTGGAGAAACAGATACTATGGCTACACCTTC. Protein sequence: CAWRNRYYGYTF.

This clone turned up a few times. CDR3 sequence reads: CASSLGYTDTQYF. The CDR3, as DNA: TGTGCCAGCAGCTTAGGCTACACAGATACGCAGTATTTT. The V and J genes are TRBV7-9 and TRBJ2-3; D remains ambiguous. In germline, CDR1 is SEHNR, CDR2 FQNEAQ (reference sequence). Trimming shortened V by 1 base and J by 2 bases, and 4 bases separated the two germline ends. CDR3 size: 13 residues.

This clone was seen a few times. The rearrangement joins TRBV12-5 to TRBJ2-7; D is unclear. V was cut by 6 bases and J by 5 bases, with 14 bases left in between. Germline CDR1 reads LGHNT; CDR2 reads FRNRAP. This CDR3 region has 13 residues. The CDR3 here is CASGPHRRDEQYF. For the CDR3, the DNA is TGTGCTAGTGGCCCCCACCGAAGGGACGAGCAGTACTTC.

This clone was counted only a few times. This chain uses TRBV2 with TRBJ2-7; TRBD1 matches at 10 bases. CDR1 SNHLY and CDR2 FYNNEI come from the germline V gene. This CDR3 contains 14 residues. With 6 bases clipped from V and 5 bases from J, the junction kept 7 bases outside the gene matches. CDR3 in DNA: TGTGCCAGCAGAGGGGACAGGGGTTTGAACGAGCAGTACTTC. Amino acids: CASRGDRGLNEQYF.

This clone was seen only a few times. V is TRBV7-9 and J is TRBJ2-5, with D uncertain. The ends were cut back, 5 bases at V and 5 bases at J, with 9 bases in the middle. CDR3 size: 12 residues. From germline, CDR1 is SEHNR and CDR2 FQNEAQ (reference sequence). This CDR3 reads CASSLIGETQYF. The CDR3 DNA follows: TGTGCCAGCAGCCTAATAGGGGAGACCCAGTACTTC.